The 27 T cell receptor beta chains below all came from one sample that was sequenced in a study of cytomegalovirus exposure and HLA in healthy donors. TCRdb's copy holds only in-frame clones and misses some; the assay was immunoSEQ multiplex PCR. Of 100,000 to 150,000 clones listed, approximately 95% are singletons. Material: PBMCs. These receptors originate from a man aged 18 to 30 in good health and CMV-seronegative.

The chain is built from TRBV7-2 and TRBJ1-2; D is possibly TRBD1 (5 bases). This CDR3 contains 13 residues. Germline values: CDR1 SGHTA, CDR2 FQGNSA. V dropped 5 bases and J dropped 8 bases, with 15 bases sitting between them. CDR3 protein: CASSAGSPGGYTF. For the CDR3, the DNA is TGTGCCAGCAGCGCTGGGTCCCCAGGGGGCTACACCTTC. Supplemented by reference TRBV7-2 and TRBJ1-2, the full variable domain reads GAGVSQSPSNKVTEKGKDVELRCDPISGHTALYWYRQSLGQGLEFLIYFQGNSAPDKSGLPSDRFSAERTGGSVSTLTIQRTQQEDSAVYLCASSAGSPGGYTFGSGTRLTVV.

The rearrangement links TRBV5-4 to TRBJ2-7, with a possible D match to TRBD2 (6 bases). V gave up 1 base and J gave up 4 bases, with 12 bases separating them. This CDR3 contains 14 residues. Germline lookup yields CDR1 SGHNT and CDR2 YYREEE (reference sequence). In DNA, the CDR3 is TGTGCCAGCAGCTTGACCGGGACTTCGTACGAGCAGTACTTC. Protein: CASSLTGTSYEQYF.

This clone appeared once. The chain combines TRBV29-1 with TRBJ1-1, with TRBD1 as a possible D gene (5 bases). CDR1 is SQVTM, CDR2 ANQGSEA, per germline. V was cut by 0 bases and J by 5 bases, with 22 bases left in between. The CDR3 runs 17 residues. The CDR3 bases are TGCAGCGTTGAAGATCTTGACTTCGGGCGGGGACTGACTGAAGCTTTCTTT. It is translated as CSVEDLDFGRGLTEAFF.

This rearrangement joins TRBV5-6 to TRBJ2-7; tentatively, D is TRBD1 (5 bases). Germline V CDR1 and CDR2: SGHDT, YYEEEE. This CDR3 has 13 residues. V lost 2 bases and J lost 2, with 8 bases in between. The CDR3 reads CASSFSTAYEQYF. The CDR3 nucleotides read TGTGCCAGCAGCTTCTCGACAGCCTACGAGCAGTACTTC.

A remark on this clone: A junction boundary mismatches the germline segment, possibly from a read error. DNA for the CDR3: TGTGCCAGCCGTTTTATACCGGACAGGGAGGATACAGATACGCAGTATTTT. Translating it yields CASRFIPDREDTDTQYF. The chain combines TRBV28 with TRBJ2-3; 8 positions match TRBD1. The CDR3 consists of 17 residues. Germline V lookup: CDR1 MDHEN, CDR2 SYDVKM.

The rearrangement links TRBV5-1 to TRBJ1-4; possible D gene TRBD1, 5 bases. The ends were cut back, 0 bases at V and 0 bases at J, with 15 bases in the middle. This CDR3 has 18 amino acids. CDR1 and CDR2 from the germline V gene are SGHRS and YFSETQ. CDR3 loop: CASSLGGSISATNEKLFF. The DNA of the CDR3 is TGCGCCAGCAGCTTGGGGGGCAGCATTTCTGCAACTAATGAAAAACTGTTTTTT.

CDR3 sequence: CASSEILNYGYTF. The CDR3, as DNA: TGTGCCAGCAGTGAAATTCTAAACTATGGCTACACCTTC. The chain combines TRBV6-1 with TRBJ1-2; D is undetermined. Trimming removed 2 bases at V and 2 bases at J, with 6 bases between. Germline CDR1 is MNHNS and CDR2 is SASEGT. CDR3 length: 13 residues.

The chain recombines TRBV20-1 with TRBJ2-3, with a tentative D call TRBD1 (5 bases). In germline, CDR1 is DFQATT, CDR2 SNEGSKA (reference sequence). The CDR3 runs to 11 residues. V dropped 6 bases and J dropped 5 bases, with 9 bases sitting between them. The CDR3 DNA reads as TGCAGTGCGCAGGGTCTAGATACGCAGTATTTT. Translated: CSAQGLDTQYF.

The J gene is TRBJ1-1, the V gene TRBV6-5; D ambiguous. Deletions cut 6 bases from V and 8 bases from J, with 13 bases between. The CDR3 consists of 12 residues. Germline CDR1 reads MNHEY; CDR2 reads SVGAGI. CDR3: CASSRSGAEAFF. CDR3 nucleotides: TGTGCCAGCAGCCGCTCTGGAGCCGAAGCTTTCTTT.

In DNA form, the CDR3 reads TGTGCCAGTAGTATAGTCCCAGGGGCCCACACTGAAGCTTTCTTT. Translated: CASSIVPGAHTEAFF. The V and J genes are TRBV19 and TRBJ1-1, with D possibly matching TRBD1 (6 bases). V was pared by 1 base and J by 3 bases, with 12 bases between. Germline V lookup: CDR1 LNHDA, CDR2 SQIVND (reference sequence). The CDR3 is 15 amino acids.

There are a few counts of this clone. The chain combines TRBV18 with TRBJ1-5; 7 bases map to TRBD1. The V segment lost 4 bases and the J segment 0 bases; nucleotides outside the gene matches: 0. Germline loops: CDR1 KGHSH, CDR2 LQKENI. The CDR3 length is 14 residues. CDR3 in DNA: TGTGCCAGCTCACGGGACAGTAGCAATCAGCCCCAGCATTTT. Translation: CASSRDSSNQPQHF.

This chain's CDR3 is CASSLGGKTYNEQFF. The CDR3 nucleotides are TGTGCCAGCAGCTTAGGCGGGAAAACCTACAATGAGCAGTTCTTC. This chain connects TRBV7-3 to TRBJ2-1, with a weak D call TRBD2 (6 bases). Germline lookup yields CDR1 SGHTA and CDR2 FQGTGA. The CDR3 runs to 15 residues. Trimming pared 2 bases from V and 2 bases from J, leaving 10 bases between.

This clone was detected a few times. The chain couples TRBV9 to TRBJ1-1, with 9 bases fitting TRBD1. The CDR3 length is 14 residues. J gave up 6 bases and V 4 bases, and 7 bases lay outside the gene matches. Germline CDR1 is SGDLS and CDR2 is YYNGEE. CDR3 in DNA: TGTGCCAGCAGCTCGTCACAGGGGGCTGCTGAAGCTTTCTTT. Translated, it gives CASSSSQGAAEAFF.

This clone has only one observation. The chain uses TRBV2 and TRBJ2-2; D ambiguous. The germline V gene encodes CDR1 SNHLY and CDR2 FYNNEI. The V gene lost 4 bases and the J gene lost 3 bases, with 6 bases spanning the gap. The CDR3 runs to 13 residues. The CDR3 loop is CASSVSYTGELFF. CDR3 DNA sequence: TGTGCCAGCAGTGTCTCTTACACCGGGGAGCTGTTTTTT.

This chain connects TRBV28 to TRBJ2-5, with D possibly TRBD1 on 6 matching bases. This CDR3 region has 13 residues. V shed 10 bases and J shed 5 bases, with 17 bases lying between them. CDR1 MDHEN and CDR2 SYDVKM come from the germline V gene. The CDR3: CATYAGAWETQYF. The CDR3 DNA reads as TGTGCCACCTATGCAGGGGCCTGGGAGACCCAGTACTTC.

This chain joins TRBV6-6 and TRBJ1-5, with D possibly matching TRBD1 (5 bases). V was cut by 3 bases and J by 4 bases, with 10 bases left in between. The CDR3 runs to 14 residues. From germline, CDR1 is MNHNY and CDR2 SVGAGI (reference sequence). CDR3 sequence (DNA): TGTGCCAGCAGTTATGCAGGGAAAAATCAGCCCCAGCATTTT. Translating gives CASSYAGKNQPQHF.

The gene calls are TRBV6-5 and TRBJ1-2; TRBD1 aligns across 7 bases. Germline assignment: CDR1 MNHEY and CDR2 SVGAGI. The CDR3 runs to 14 residues. V dropped 4 bases and J dropped 3; count of bases not matched to a gene: 5. CDR3 bases: TGTGCCAGCAGTTTCCTCCAGGGGGACTATGGCTACACCTTC. This codes for CASSFLQGDYGYTF.

The V call is TRBV29-1, the J call TRBJ1-1; D not certain. CDR1 SQVTM and CDR2 ANQGSEA come from the germline V gene. Trimming removed 8 bases at V and 5 bases at J, with 18 bases between. There are 13 residues in the CDR3. The CDR3 loop reads CSSRGRGGTEAFF. The CDR3 coding sequence is TGCAGCTCACGGGGTCGGGGAGGGACTGAAGCTTTCTTT.

This clone was seen a handful of times. V gene TRBV4-3 combines with J gene TRBJ1-1; 11 bases map to TRBD1. The V and J ends lost 0 bases and 4 bases, in that order; junction bases with no gene match: 4. The CDR3 has 16 residues. CDR1 and CDR2 from the germline V gene are LGHNA and YSLEER. The DNA of the CDR3 is TGCGCCAGCAGCCAAGATGCCGGGACAGGGGGCACTGAAGCTTTCTTT. Encoded protein: CASSQDAGTGGTEAFF.

This clone was seen just once. The rearrangement joins TRBV5-1 to TRBJ1-4; no definite D call. The germline V gene has CDR1 SGHRS and CDR2 YFSETQ. CDR3 length: 14 residues. Trimming pared 1 base from V and 8 bases from J, leaving 12 bases between. The CDR3 bases are TGCGCCAGCAGCTTGAACCCGGGCGGGGAAAAACTGTTTTTT. Translating gives CASSLNPGGEKLFF.

CDR3 DNA sequence: TGTGCCAGCAGTTTGCTGACAGGGAGTAGGCCCCAGCATTTT. Protein: CASSLLTGSRPQHF. This sequence joins TRBV6-6 and TRBJ1-5; 7 positions match TRBD1. The trim removed 4 bases at V and 9 bases at J, leaving 9 bases unmatched. CDR1 MNHNY and CDR2 SVGAGI come from the germline V gene (reference sequence). The CDR3 covers 14 residues.

This clone came up once. The J gene is TRBJ2-2, the V gene TRBV5-1; 8 nucleotides line up with TRBD2. The CDR3 loop spans 15 amino acids. Germline-derived CDR1 and CDR2 are SGHRS and YFSETQ. V lost 2 bases to trimming and J lost 8 bases; unmatched junction nucleotides: 8. CDR3 region: CASSLTSGRQGELFF. CDR3 in DNA: TGCGCCAGCAGCTTAACCAGCGGGAGACAAGGGGAGCTGTTTTTT.

The V gene is TRBV27, the J gene TRBJ2-7; 10 bases match TRBD1. Per germline, CDR1 MNHEY and CDR2 SMNVEV (reference sequence). J lost 4 bases, V lost 8 bases, and 5 bases had no gene match. The CDR3 sequence is 13 residues long. The CDR3 bases are TGTGCCAGCGGGACAGGGGTAATTTACGAGCAGTACTTC. This codes for CASGTGVIYEQYF.

This sequence joins TRBV29-1 and TRBJ2-1, with 11 bases identical to TRBD2. The V gene's germline CDR1 is SQVTM and CDR2 ANQGSEA. CDR3 length equals 15 residues. The V segment lost 6 bases and the J segment 4 bases; nucleotides outside the gene matches: 8. CDR3 region: CSVHMTSGIYNEQFF. DNA for the CDR3: TGCAGCGTGCACATGACTAGCGGGATTTACAATGAGCAGTTCTTC.

In this sample, this clone turned up once. The gene calls are TRBV7-2 and TRBJ1-1; tentatively, D is TRBD1 (6 bases). CDR3 size: 15 residues. V lost 4 bases and J lost 11, with 23 bases in between. Germline values: CDR1 SGHTA, CDR2 FQGNSA. CDR3: CASSSNAGAQVPAFF. DNA of the CDR3: TGTGCCAGCAGCTCAAATGCGGGGGCCCAAGTTCCGGCTTTCTTT.

As DNA, the CDR3 is TGTGCCAGCAGCTTATTCGAGTCGTTACTCAGGGGGCGAGGAGCTTTCTTT. Translation gives CASSLFESLLRGRGAFF. The rearrangement uses TRBV11-3 and TRBJ1-1; 8 bases match TRBD1. The CDR3 runs 17 residues. The junction had 18 bases not matched to a gene; V was cut back by 2 bases and J by 10 bases. The V gene's germline CDR1 is SGHNT and CDR2 YENEEA.

The chain recombines TRBV7-9 with TRBJ2-7, with 10 bases that match TRBD1. CDR3 length: 14 residues. CDR1 is SEHNR, CDR2 FQNEAQ, per germline (reference sequence). Germline trimming cut 5 bases from V and 4 bases from J; bases unmatched to any gene: 5. The CDR3 is CASSEDRGVYEQYF. CDR3 sequence (DNA): TGTGCCAGCAGCGAGGACAGGGGGGTTTACGAGCAGTACTTC.